The rows below give T cell receptor beta chains drawn from one sample of a study of blood T cell repertoires in COVID-19. Profiled with immunoSEQ multiplex PCR; TCRdb holds only in-frame clones, not every one. The sample includes a few hundred thousand clones, approximately 85% of them seen just once. The material sequenced was PBMCs or T cells enriched from blood (not recorded which). These receptors all stem from a woman aged 45-59 years who had recovered from COVID-19. Each CDR3 is given without its conserved first and last residue. Clone size is given for some rows only: seen once, a few or many times, or a class if the clone is expanded.

length: 12
J: TRBJ1-2
size: .
V: TRBV11-2
CDR3: ASSSSGQYYGYT

length: 13
J: TRBJ1-2
size: .
V: TRBV18
CDR3: ASSPRTGDNYGYT

length: 11
J: TRBJ1-6
size: .
V: TRBV5-6
CDR3: ASVGQGNSPLH

length: 11
J: TRBJ1-2
size: .
V: TRBV18
CDR3: ASSPREGDGYT

length: 13
J: TRBJ1-5
size: few
V: TRBV6-8
CDR3: ASSYRTGNLQPQH

length: 14
J: TRBJ1-5
size: .
V: TRBV10-3
CDR3: AISESGHLSNQPQH

length: 13
J: TRBJ2-3
size: .
V: TRBV27
CDR3: ASSLRTGITDTQY

length: 14
J: TRBJ2-6
size: few
V: TRBV5-6
CDR3: ASSLELLSGANVLT

length: 15
J: TRBJ2-2
size: .
V: TRBV2
CDR3: ASSEASGRNPTGELF

length: 13
J: TRBJ1-1
size: once
V: TRBV7-3
CDR3: ASSIHRGPGTEAF

length: 13
J: TRBJ1-2
size: once
V: TRBV7-9
CDR3: ASSLALQGGYGYT

length: 13
J: TRBJ2-2
size: once
V: TRBV7-9
CDR3: ASTLRSGGTGELF

length: 13
J: TRBJ2-3
size: .
V: TRBV27
CDR3: ASSGGLEYTDTQY

length: 13
J: TRBJ1-6
size: .
V: TRBV10-3
CDR3: AISDPTGLGSPLH

length: 13
J: TRBJ1-6
size: .
V: TRBV2
CDR3: ASSERTGGPSPLH

length: 12
J: TRBJ2-7
size: .
V: TRBV27
CDR3: ASSSPDTNDEQY

length: 12
J: TRBJ1-2
size: .
V: TRBV5-1
CDR3: ASSGTSLGGGYT

length: 13
J: TRBJ1-4
size: .
V: TRBV28
CDR3: ASSLVVRANEKLF

length: 13
J: TRBJ1-2
size: .
V: TRBV2
CDR3: ASSPATGTGYGYT

length: 9
J: TRBJ2-7
size: .
V: TRBV28
CDR3: ASSLFNEQY

length: 14
J: TRBJ2-2
size: .
V: TRBV5-4
CDR3: ASSIRGIRGTGELF

length: 12
J: TRBJ1-6
size: .
V: TRBV6-1
CDR3: ASSEGGQGKTLH

length: 10
J: TRBJ2-1
size: .
V: TRBV5-1
CDR3: ASSSGLAKQF

length: 13
J: TRBJ1-4
size: once
V: TRBV7-9
CDR3: ASTLTGQGAEKLF

length: 14
J: TRBJ2-2
size: once
V: TRBV9
CDR3: ASSPVGLAVTGELF

length: 14
J: TRBJ2-1
size: .
V: TRBV28
CDR3: ASSSASGSSYNEQF

length: 13
J: TRBJ2-6
size: .
V: TRBV10-3
CDR3: AISNSGTGANVLT

length: 9
J: TRBJ2-1
size: .
V: TRBV20-1
CDR3: SARDPPEQF

length: 12
J: TRBJ2-7
size: .
V: TRBV30
CDR3: AWSVLAGNNEQY

length: 14
J: TRBJ1-1
size: once
V: TRBV12-5
CDR3: ASGATLTIMNTEAF

length: 13
J: TRBJ2-2
size: .
V: TRBV15
CDR3: ATSRVGLDTGELF

length: 13
J: TRBJ2-1
size: .
V: TRBV27
CDR3: ASSLWGQNYNEQF

length: 13
J: TRBJ2-1
size: .
V: TRBV3-1/TRBV3-2
CDR3: ASSWGTSGYNEQF

length: 16
J: TRBJ1-1
size: .
V: TRBV3-1/TRBV3-2
CDR3: ASSQEVGPGHAWMEAF

length: 14
J: TRBJ2-1
size: .
V: TRBV5-1
CDR3: ASSKFIGQGSDEQF

length: 11
J: TRBJ2-7
size: once
V: TRBV2
CDR3: ASSDWAPYEQY

length: 10
J: TRBJ1-5
size: .
V: TRBV19
CDR3: ASSIERQPQH

length: 11
J: TRBJ2-3
size: .
V: TRBV5-4
CDR3: ASSLQGVDTQY

length: 9
J: TRBJ2-1
size: .
V: TRBV20-1
CDR3: SAADRVEQF

length: 10
J: TRBJ2-7
size: .
V: TRBV28
CDR3: ASSFNIYEQY

length: 16
J: TRBJ2-1
size: .
V: TRBV5-1
CDR3: ASSLTRSGSLTYNEQF

length: 13
J: TRBJ1-6
size: .
V: TRBV7-9
CDR3: ASSPGRGEDSPLH

length: 15
J: TRBJ2-3
size: .
V: TRBV18
CDR3: ASSPRSAGGSTDTQY

length: 10
J: TRBJ1-1
size: few
V: TRBV30
CDR3: ACLPRGTEAF

length: 20
J: TRBJ2-1
size: once
V: TRBV7-8
CDR3: ASSLARSLALADVRAYNEQF

length: 12
J: TRBJ1-5
size: .
V: TRBV27
CDR3: ASSLHLGGQPQH

length: 13
J: TRBJ2-7
size: .
V: TRBV5-6
CDR3: ASSFSASRSYEQY

length: 17
J: TRBJ2-5
size: .
V: TRBV4-1
CDR3: ASSQDEASGRRTRETQY

length: 13
J: TRBJ2-3
size: .
V: TRBV7-9
CDR3: ASSLGLRDTDTQY

length: 13
J: TRBJ2-5
size: .
V: TRBV27
CDR3: ASSHDRARAETQY

length: 15
J: TRBJ1-2
size: .
V: TRBV5-1
CDR3: ASSFTSGTGSNYGYT

length: 14
J: TRBJ2-1
size: .
V: TRBV5-1
CDR3: ASSSPVSGIYNEQF

length: 14
J: TRBJ2-1
size: .
V: TRBV10-3
CDR3: AISERTGSSYNEQF

length: 15
J: TRBJ2-1
size: .
V: TRBV9
CDR3: ASSVTLAGGPRDEQF